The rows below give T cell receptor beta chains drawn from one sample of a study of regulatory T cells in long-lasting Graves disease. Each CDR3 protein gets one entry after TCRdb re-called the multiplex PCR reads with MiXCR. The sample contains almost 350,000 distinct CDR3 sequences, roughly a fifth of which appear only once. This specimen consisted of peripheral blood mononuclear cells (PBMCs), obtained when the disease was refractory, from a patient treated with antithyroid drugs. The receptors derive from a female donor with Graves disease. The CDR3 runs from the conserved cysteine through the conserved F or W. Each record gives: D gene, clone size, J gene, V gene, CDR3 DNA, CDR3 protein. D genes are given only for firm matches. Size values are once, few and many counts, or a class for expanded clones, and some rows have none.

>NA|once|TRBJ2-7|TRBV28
TGTGCCGGTAGCTATGACCCGTCCAAATCCTACGAGCAGTACTTC
CAGSYDPSKSYEQYF
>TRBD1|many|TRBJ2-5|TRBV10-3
TGTGCCATCAGTCGGGACAGGATTTGCTTC
CAISRDRICF
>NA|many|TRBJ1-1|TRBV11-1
TGTGCCAGCAGCAAGACACCGAACACTGAAGCTTTCTTT
CASSKTPNTEAFF
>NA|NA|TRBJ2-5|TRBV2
TGTGCCAGCAATACTGGGGCTAGCCTAATTTCTCAAGAGACCCAGTGCTTC
CASNTGASLISQETQCF
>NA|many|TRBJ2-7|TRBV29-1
TGCAGCGGCTCAACATCAGGGGCGAATAACTACGAGCAGTACTTC
CSGSTSGANNYEQYF
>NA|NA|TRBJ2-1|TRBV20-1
TGCAGTGCTAAGTGGAGGGGAGCCTACTCCTACAATGAGCAGTTCTTC
CSAKWRGAYSYNEQFF
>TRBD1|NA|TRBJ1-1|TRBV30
TGTGCCCGGGACAGGCCGAACACTGAAGCTTTCTTT
CARDRPNTEAFF
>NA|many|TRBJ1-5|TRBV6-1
TGTGCCAGTCAGGGAAAAGGCAATCAGCCCCAGCATTTT
CASQGKGNQPQHF
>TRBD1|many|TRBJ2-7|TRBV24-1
TGTGCCACCGCGGGACAGGGGGCTTACGAGCAGTACTTC
CATAGQGAYEQYF
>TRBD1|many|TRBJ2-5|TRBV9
TGTGCCAGCAGCGTAGCGACAGGGGGCCGGTGGGAGACCCAGTACTTC
CASSVATGGRWETQYF
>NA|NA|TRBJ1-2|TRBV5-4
TGTGCCAGCAGCTCCATTACAGGGAGGGGTGGTGGCTACACCTTC
CASSSITGRGGGYTF
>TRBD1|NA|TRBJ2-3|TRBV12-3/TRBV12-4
TGTGCCAGCAGCGGGGACAGGGGAGATACGCAGTATTTT
CASSGDRGDTQYF
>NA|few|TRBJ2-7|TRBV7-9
TGTGCCAGCAGCGCCACGACAGGGAGGGGCGAGCAGTACTTC
CASSATTGRGEQYF
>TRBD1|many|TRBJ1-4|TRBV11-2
TGTGCCAGCAGCTTGACAGGGGGACGAAAACTGTTTTTT
CASSLTGGRKLFF
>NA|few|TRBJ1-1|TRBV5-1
TGCGCCAGCAGTATAGGGGTCGGCCTAAACACTGAAGCTTTCTTT
CASSIGVGLNTEAFF
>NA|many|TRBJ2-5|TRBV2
TGTGCCAGCAGCGTGGGCGGGGTGATCGGAGAGACCCAGTACTTC
CASSVGGVIGETQYF
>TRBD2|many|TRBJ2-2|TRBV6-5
TGTGCCAGCAGTTACGTACTAGCGGGGAACACCGGGGAGCTGTTTTTT
CASSYVLAGNTGELFF
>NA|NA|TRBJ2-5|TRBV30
TGTGCCTGGAGCGTCCACCCGGGGAGAGGGACCCAGTACTTC
CAWSVHPGRGTQYF
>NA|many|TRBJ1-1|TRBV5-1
TGCGCCAGCAGCGCGGCTGGGAGCCGCACTGAAGCTTTCTTT
CASSAAGSRTEAFF
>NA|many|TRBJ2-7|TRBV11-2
TGTGCCAGCAGCTTAGCAGGTGCGGGGCTAGTCTCCTACGAGCAGTACTTC
CASSLAGAGLVSYEQYF
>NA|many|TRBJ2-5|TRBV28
TGTGCCAGCAGTCGCGGCCGTTCCGAGACCCAGTACTTC
CASSRGRSETQYF